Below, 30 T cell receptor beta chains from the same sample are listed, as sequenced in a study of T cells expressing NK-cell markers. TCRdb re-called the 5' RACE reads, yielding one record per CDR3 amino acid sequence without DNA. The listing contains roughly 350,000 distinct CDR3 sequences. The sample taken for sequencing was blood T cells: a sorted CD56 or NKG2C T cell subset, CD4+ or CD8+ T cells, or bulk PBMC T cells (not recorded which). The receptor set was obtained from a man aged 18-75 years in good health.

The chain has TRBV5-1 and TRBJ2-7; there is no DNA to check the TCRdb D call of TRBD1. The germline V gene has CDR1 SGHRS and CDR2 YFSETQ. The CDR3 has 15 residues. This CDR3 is CASSLSQGYTYEQYF.

CDR3 region: CASSPRDHSTDTQYF. V gene TRBV7-2 combines with J gene TRBJ2-3; TCRdb's D call, TRBD1, is unchecked because there is no DNA. Germline CDR1 SGHTA, CDR2 FQGNSA. The CDR3 loop spans 15 amino acids.

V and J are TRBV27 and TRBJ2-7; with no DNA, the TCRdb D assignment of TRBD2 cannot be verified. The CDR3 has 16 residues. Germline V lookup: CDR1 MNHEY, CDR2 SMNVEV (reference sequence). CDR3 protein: CASSLSSLATSYEQYF.

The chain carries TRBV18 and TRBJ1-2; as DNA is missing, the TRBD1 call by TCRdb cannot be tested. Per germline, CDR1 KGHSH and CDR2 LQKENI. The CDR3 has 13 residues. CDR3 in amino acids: CASSPGQGSGYTF.

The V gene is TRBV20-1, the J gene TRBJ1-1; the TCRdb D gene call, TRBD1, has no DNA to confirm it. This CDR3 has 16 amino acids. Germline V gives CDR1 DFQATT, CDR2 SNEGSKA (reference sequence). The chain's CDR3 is CSASGGSMSMNTEAFF.

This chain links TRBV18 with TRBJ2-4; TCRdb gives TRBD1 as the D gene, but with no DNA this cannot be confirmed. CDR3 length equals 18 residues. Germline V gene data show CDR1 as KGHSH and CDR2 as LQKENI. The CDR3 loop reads CASSPRQRDTLAKNIQYF.

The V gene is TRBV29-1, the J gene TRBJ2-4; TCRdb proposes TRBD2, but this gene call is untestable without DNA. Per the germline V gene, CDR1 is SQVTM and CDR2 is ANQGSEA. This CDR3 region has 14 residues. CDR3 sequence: CSAGGGNAKNIQYF. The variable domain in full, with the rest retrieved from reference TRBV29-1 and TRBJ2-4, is SAVISQKPSRDICQRGTSLTIQCQVDSQVTMMFWYRQQPGQSLTLIATANQGSEATYESGFVIDKFPISRPNLTFSTLTVSNMSPEDSSIYLCSAGGGNAKNIQYFGAGTRLSVL.

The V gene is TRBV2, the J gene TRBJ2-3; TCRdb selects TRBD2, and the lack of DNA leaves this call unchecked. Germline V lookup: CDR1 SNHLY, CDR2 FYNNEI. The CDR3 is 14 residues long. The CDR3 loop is CASSDGLLHYTQYF.

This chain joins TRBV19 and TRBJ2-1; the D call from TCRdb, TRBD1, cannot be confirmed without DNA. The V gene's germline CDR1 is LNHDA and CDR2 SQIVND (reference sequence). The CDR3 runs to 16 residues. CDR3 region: CASSPSQRGRYNEQFF.

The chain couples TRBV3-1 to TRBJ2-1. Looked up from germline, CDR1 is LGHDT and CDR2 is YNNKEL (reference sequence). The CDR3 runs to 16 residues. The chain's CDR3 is CASSPIGQSSYNEQFF.

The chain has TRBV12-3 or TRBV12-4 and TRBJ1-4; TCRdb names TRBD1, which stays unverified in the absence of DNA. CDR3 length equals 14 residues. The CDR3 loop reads CASSVRAFNEKLFF.

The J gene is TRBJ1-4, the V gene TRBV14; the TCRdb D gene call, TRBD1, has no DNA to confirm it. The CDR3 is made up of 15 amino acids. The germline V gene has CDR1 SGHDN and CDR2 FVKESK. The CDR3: CASSLRTGGREKLFF.

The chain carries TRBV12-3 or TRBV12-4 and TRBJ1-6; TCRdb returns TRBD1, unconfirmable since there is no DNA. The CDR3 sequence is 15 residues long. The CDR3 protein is CASRKGGGVGSPLHF.

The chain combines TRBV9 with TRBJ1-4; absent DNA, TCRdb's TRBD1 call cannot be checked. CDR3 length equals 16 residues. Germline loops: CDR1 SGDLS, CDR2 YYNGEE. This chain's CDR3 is CASSAVPEGVNEKLFF.

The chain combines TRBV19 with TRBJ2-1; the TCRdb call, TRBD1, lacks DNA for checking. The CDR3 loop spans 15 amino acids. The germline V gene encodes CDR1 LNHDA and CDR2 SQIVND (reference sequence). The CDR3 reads CASRIGDSTYNEQFF.

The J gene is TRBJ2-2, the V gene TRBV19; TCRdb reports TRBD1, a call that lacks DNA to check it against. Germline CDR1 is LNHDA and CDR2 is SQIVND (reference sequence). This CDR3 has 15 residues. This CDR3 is CASSIGDRVSGELFF.

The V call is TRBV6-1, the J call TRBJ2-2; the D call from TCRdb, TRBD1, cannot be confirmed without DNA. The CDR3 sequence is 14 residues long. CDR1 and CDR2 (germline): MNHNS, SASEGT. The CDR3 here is CASHRGQKRGELFF.

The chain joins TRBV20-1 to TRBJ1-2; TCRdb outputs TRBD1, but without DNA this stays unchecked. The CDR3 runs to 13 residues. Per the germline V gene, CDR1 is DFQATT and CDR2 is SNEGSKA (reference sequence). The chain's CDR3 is CSARDDRGYGYTF.

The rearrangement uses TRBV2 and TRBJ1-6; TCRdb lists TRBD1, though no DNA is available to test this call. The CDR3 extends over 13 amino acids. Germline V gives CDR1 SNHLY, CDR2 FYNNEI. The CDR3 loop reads CASRQVKNSPLHF.

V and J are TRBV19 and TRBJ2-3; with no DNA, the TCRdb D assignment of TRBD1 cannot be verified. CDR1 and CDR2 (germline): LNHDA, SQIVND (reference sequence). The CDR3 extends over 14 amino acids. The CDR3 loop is CASSIGGAEDTQYF.

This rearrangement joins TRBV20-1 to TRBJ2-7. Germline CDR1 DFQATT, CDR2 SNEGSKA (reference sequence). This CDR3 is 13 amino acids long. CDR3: CSANTSPSYEQYF.

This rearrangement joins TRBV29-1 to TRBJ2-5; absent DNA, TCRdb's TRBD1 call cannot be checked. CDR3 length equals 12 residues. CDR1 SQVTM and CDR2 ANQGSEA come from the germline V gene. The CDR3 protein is CSVGGQGEAQYF.

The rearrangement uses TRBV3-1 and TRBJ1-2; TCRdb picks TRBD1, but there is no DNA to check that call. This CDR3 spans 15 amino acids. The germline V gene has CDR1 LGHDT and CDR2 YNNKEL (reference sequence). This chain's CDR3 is CASSRNRGNSDGYTF.

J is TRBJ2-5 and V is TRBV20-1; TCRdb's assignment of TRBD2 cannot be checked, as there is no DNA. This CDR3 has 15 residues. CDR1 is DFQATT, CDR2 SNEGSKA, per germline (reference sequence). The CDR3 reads CSALSAGEGEETQYF.

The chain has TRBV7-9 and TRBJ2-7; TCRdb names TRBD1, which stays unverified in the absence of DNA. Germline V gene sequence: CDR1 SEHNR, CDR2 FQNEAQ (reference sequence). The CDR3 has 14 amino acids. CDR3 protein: CASSLKQGDYEQYF.

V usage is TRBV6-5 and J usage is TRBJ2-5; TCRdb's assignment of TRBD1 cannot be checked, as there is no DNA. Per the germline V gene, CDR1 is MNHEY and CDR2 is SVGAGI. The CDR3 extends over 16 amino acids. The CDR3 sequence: CASSYVYEKGKETQYF.

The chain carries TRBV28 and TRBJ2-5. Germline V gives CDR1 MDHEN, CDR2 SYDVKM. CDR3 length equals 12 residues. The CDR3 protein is CAGGETFRTQYF.

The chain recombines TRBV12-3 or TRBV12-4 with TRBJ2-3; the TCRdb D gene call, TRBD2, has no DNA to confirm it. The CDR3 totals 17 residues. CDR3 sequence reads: CASQPGLAGESTDTQYF.

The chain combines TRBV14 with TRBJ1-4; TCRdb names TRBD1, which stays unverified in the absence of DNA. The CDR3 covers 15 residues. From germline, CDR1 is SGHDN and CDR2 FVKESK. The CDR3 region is CASSQGSRVGEKLFF. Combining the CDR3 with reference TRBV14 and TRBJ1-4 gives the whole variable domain EAGVTQFPSHSVIEKGQTVTLRCDPISGHDNLYWYRRVMGKEIKFLLHFVKESKQDESGMPNNRFLAERTGGTYSTLKVQPAELEDSGVYFCASSQGSRVGEKLFFGSGTQLSVL.

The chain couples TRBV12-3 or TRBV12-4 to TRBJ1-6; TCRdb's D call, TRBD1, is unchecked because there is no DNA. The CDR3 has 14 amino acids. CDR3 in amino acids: CASSLDRGQSPLHF.